Only a few counts were recorded for the clone carrying this T cell receptor (beta chain). This entry belongs to a study of CD8 T cells in ankylosing spondylitis. The germline V gene encodes CDR1 SGHVS and CDR2 FQNEAQ. The CDR3 covers 16 residues. Trimming took off 1 base at V and 0 bases at J, with 10 bases between the two ends. A single record per CDR3 protein comes from TCRdb applying MiXCR to the 5' RACE reads. The sample lists under 250,000 distinct CDR3 sequences; about 10% were seen once. The sequence came from a male donor with ankylosing spondylitis or in good health (not recorded which). The chain recombines TRBV7-8 with TRBJ2-1, with D uncertain. Material for sequencing was blood, either unsorted or a sorted T cell fraction (not recorded which). The CDR3 protein is CASSLEARSSYNEQFF. CDR3 sequence (DNA): TGTGCCAGCAGCTTAGAGGCGAGGAGCTCCTACAATGAGCAGTTCTTC.